This TCR beta chain came from a study of T cells expressing NK-cell markers. At the level of the study: The TCR beta repertoires were obtained from sorted CD3+CD56+NKG2C+, CD3+CD56+NKG2C- and CD3+CD56-NKG2C+ T cells. Eight donors were sequenced, of whom seven were HCMV-seropositive, while the remaining one was HCMV-seronegative. Study findings and constraints: In a group of several donors, dominant NKG2C+ clonotypes represented roughly 1.0-8% of CD8+ T cells.

The authors generated TCR beta cDNA through 5'RACE template switching with UMIs. TCRdb reprocessed the 5' RACE reads and keeps a single row for each CDR3 protein, giving no DNA. This listing includes 250,000 to 300,000 distinct CDR3 sequences. In regard to this clonotype: Its antigen is as yet unknown.

The CDR3 is made up of 15 amino acids. Looked up from germline, CDR1 is SGHRS and CDR2 is YFSETQ. This chain joins TRBV5-1 and TRBJ1-5; no DNA is available, so the TRBD1 call from TCRdb remains unchecked. The source is a woman aged 18-70 years in good health. The sample taken for sequencing was blood T cells: a sorted CD56 or NKG2C T cell subset, CD4+ or CD8+ T cells, or bulk PBMC T cells (not recorded which). CDR3 residues: CASRETGLSNQPQHF.